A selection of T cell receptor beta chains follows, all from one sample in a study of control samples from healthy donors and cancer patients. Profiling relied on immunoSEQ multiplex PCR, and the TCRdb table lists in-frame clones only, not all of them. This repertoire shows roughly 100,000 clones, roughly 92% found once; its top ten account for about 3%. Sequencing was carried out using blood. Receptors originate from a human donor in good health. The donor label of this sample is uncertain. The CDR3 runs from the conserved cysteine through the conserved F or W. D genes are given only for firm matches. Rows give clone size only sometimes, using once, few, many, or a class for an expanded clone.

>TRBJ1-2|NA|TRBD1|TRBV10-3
CAIGSQQGQSGYTF
TGTGCCATCGGGTCCCAACAGGGGCAATCCGGCTACACCTTC
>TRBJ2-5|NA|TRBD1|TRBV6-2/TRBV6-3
CASSRLQGQETQYF
TGTGCCAGCAGCCGATTACAGGGGCAAGAGACCCAGTACTTC
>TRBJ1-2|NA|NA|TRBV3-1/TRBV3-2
CASSQEIQQGGYTF
TGTGCCAGCAGCCAAGAAATTCAGCAGGGAGGCTACACCTTC
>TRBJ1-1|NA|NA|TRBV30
CACRPRDTLRVFF
TGTGCCTGCCGCCCCCGGGACACCCTAAGGGTTTTCTTT
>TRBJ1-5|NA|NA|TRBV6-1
CASSESAGADQPQHF
TGTGCCAGCAGTGAAAGTGCAGGGGCGGATCAGCCCCAGCATTTT
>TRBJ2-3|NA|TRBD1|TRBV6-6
CASSQGAPGTDTQYF
TGTGCCAGCAGCCAGGGGGCGCCGGGCACAGATACGCAGTATTTT
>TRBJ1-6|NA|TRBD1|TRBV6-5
CASRPGTVDSPLHF
TGTGCCAGCAGACCCGGGACAGTTGATTCACCCCTCCACTTT
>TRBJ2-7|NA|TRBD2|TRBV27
CASRGGTGNYIYEQYF
TGTGCCAGCAGGGGAGGGACGGGGAATTACATCTACGAGCAGTACTTC
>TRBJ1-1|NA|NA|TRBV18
CASSLQGAGVNTEAFF
TGTGCCAGCTCACTTCAGGGTGCGGGTGTGAACACTGAAGCTTTCTTT
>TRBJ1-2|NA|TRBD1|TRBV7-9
CASSLGTDGYTF
TGTGCCAGCAGCCTCGGGACAGATGGCTACACCTTC
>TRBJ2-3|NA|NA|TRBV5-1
CASSLLGRGADTQYF
TGCGCCAGCAGCTTACTTGGGCGGGGAGCAGATACGCAGTATTTT
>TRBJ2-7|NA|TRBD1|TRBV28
CASRMTGGAYEQYF
TGTGCCAGCAGGATGACAGGGGGGGCCTACGAGCAGTACTTC
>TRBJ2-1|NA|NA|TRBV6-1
CASSEIGGAFEQFF
TGTGCCAGCAGTGAAATCGGGGGAGCATTCGAGCAGTTCTTC
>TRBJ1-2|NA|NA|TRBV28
CASSNGGGYGYTF
TGTGCCAGCAGCAACGGTGGAGGCTATGGCTACACCTTC
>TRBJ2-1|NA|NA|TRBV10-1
CASSELTLGDEQFF
TGCGCCAGCAGTGAGTTGACTTTGGGTGATGAGCAGTTCTTC
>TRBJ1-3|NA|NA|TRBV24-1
CATSDLSGNTIYF
TGTGCCACCAGTGATTTGAGCGGAAACACCATATATTTT
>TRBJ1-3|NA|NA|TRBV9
CASSSGVSGNTIYF
TGTGCCAGCAGCTCGGGGGTCTCTGGAAACACCATATATTTT
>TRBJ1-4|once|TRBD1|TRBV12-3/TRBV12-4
CASRPGQLEKLFF
TGTGCCAGCAGACCGGGACAGCTTGAAAAACTGTTTTTT
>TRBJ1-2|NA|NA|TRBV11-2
CASSPTGSGYTF
TGTGCCAGCAGCCCTACAGGGTCCGGCTACACCTTC
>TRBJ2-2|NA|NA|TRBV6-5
CATQEGELFF
TGTGCCACCCAGGAAGGGGAGCTGTTTTTT
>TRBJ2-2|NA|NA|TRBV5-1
CASSPGTAGAGELFF
TGCGCCAGCAGCCCGGGGACAGCGGGGGCCGGGGAGCTGTTTTTT
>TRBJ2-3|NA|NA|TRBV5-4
CASSLYSATDTQYF
TGTGCCAGCAGCTTGTACTCAGCCACAGATACGCAGTATTTT
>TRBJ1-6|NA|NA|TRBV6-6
CASSPTAERISPLHF
TGTGCCAGCAGTCCTACCGCAGAGCGGATTTCACCCCTCCACTTT
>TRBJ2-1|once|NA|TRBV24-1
CATSDLGRQGYNEQFF
TGTGCCACCAGTGATTTGGGACGTCAGGGGTACAATGAGCAGTTCTTC
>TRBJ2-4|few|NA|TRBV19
CASSSREENIQYF
TGTGCCAGTAGCTCCAGAGAGGAGAACATTCAGTACTTC
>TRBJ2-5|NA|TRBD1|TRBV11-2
CASSLETGGPETQYF
TGTGCCAGCAGCTTAGAGACAGGGGGACCGGAGACCCAGTACTTC
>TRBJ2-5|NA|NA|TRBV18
CASSPLEGEETQYF
TGTGCCAGCTCACCATTGGAAGGAGAGGAGACCCAGTACTTC
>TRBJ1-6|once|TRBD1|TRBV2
CASRPTGVLSPLHF
TGTGCCAGCAGACCCACAGGGGTCCTTTCACCCCTCCACTTT
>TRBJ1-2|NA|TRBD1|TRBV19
CASSGTGDVGYTF
TGTGCCAGTAGTGGGACAGGGGATGTTGGCTACACCTTC
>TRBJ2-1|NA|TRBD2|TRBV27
CASSGRSSGDHEQFF
TGTGCCAGCAGTGGGAGGAGTAGCGGGGATCATGAGCAGTTCTTC
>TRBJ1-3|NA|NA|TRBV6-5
CASRITGPSGNTIYF
TGTGCCAGCAGGATCACAGGGCCCTCTGGAAACACCATATATTTT
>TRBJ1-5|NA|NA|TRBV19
CASSLAGASNQPQHF
TGTGCCAGTAGTCTGGCAGGGGCTAGCAATCAGCCCCAGCATTTT
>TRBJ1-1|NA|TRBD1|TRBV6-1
CASSPGRGGNTEAFF
TGTGCCAGCAGTCCCGGCAGGGGGGGTAACACTGAAGCTTTCTTT
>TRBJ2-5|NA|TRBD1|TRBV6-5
CASSYEGAQETQYF
TGTGCCAGCAGTTACGAGGGGGCCCAAGAGACCCAGTACTTC
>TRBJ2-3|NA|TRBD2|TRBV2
CASIEGASGPSSTDTQYF
TGTGCCAGCATCGAAGGGGCTAGCGGCCCCTCTAGCACAGATACGCAGTATTTT
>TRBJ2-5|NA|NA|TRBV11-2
CASSSRAGRGETQYF
TGTGCCAGCAGCTCTCGAGCGGGGAGGGGGGAGACCCAGTACTTC
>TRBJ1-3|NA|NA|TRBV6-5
CASSYTGDGNTIYF
TGTGCCAGCAGTTATACAGGCGATGGAAACACCATATATTTT